Listed here are 29 T cell receptor beta chains from one sample, sequenced in a study of blood T cell repertoires in COVID-19. Measured with immunoSEQ multiplex PCR; TCRdb has only the in-frame clones, and not every one. Here the sample spans about 240,000 clones, around 87% being singletons. Material for sequencing was peripheral blood. The receptor set was obtained from a woman in her 30s who had recovered from COVID-19.

The chain carries TRBV11-2 and TRBJ2-3; tentative D call: TRBD2 (6 bases). Looked up from germline, CDR1 is SGHAT and CDR2 is FQNNGV. CDR3 size: 16 residues. The V end was cut by 0 bases, the J end by 0 bases, with 10 bases between. The CDR3 spells CASSLDAGWSTDTQYF. The CDR3 DNA sequence: TGTGCCAGCAGCTTAGATGCGGGGTGGAGCACAGATACGCAGTATTTT.

The sample holds one count of this clone. The rearrangement uses TRBV14 and TRBJ2-1; 8 nucleotides line up with TRBD1. There are 15 residues in the CDR3. Germline V CDR1 and CDR2: SGHDN, FVKESK. Trimming removed 7 bases from V and 7 bases from J; junction bases left unmatched: 12. CDR3 sequence reads: CASTKRQGLWNEQFF. The CDR3, as DNA: TGTGCCAGCACCAAAAGACAGGGGTTGTGGAATGAGCAGTTCTTC.

V gene TRBV7-2 combines with J gene TRBJ1-4, with 7 bases that match TRBD1. Per the germline V gene, CDR1 is SGHTA and CDR2 is FQGNSA. The CDR3 is 16 residues long. After removal of 3 bases from V and 5 bases from J, the junction contained 9 bases not matched to a gene. CDR3 sequence (DNA): TGTGCCAGCAGCTTTAGTTGGGGGACAGCAAATGAAAAACTGTTTTTT. Translated, it gives CASSFSWGTANEKLFF. Variable domain in full (rest from reference TRBV7-2 and TRBJ1-4): GAGVSQSPSNKVTEKGKDVELRCDPISGHTALYWYRQSLGQGLEFLIYFQGNSAPDKSGLPSDRFSAERTGGSVSTLTIQRTQQEDSAVYLCASSFSWGTANEKLFFGSGTQLSVL.

V is TRBV4-3 and J is TRBJ2-1; 7 bases line up with TRBD1. Germline trimming cut 0 bases from V and 8 bases from J; bases unmatched to any gene: 7. The CDR3 totals 15 residues. From germline, CDR1 is LGHNA and CDR2 YSLEER. As DNA, the CDR3 is TGCGCCAGCAGCCAAGATGGAGAAGGGGGCGATGAGCAGTTCTTC. Translated, it gives CASSQDGEGGDEQFF.

In its sample, this clone was seen a few times. V gene TRBV27 combines with J gene TRBJ1-2; 7 bases map to TRBD1. The trim removed 5 bases at V and 4 bases at J, leaving 4 bases unmatched. Looked up from germline, CDR1 is MNHEY and CDR2 is SMNVEV (reference sequence). CDR3 length equals 13 residues. Here the CDR3 reads CASSPRGAYGYTF. The CDR3 DNA sequence: TGTGCCAGCAGTCCCAGGGGGGCCTATGGCTACACCTTC.

The V call is TRBV4-3, the J call TRBJ2-7; 7 bases are shared with TRBD1. The germline V gene encodes CDR1 LGHNA and CDR2 YSLEER. The CDR3 spans 18 residues. V dropped 0 bases and J dropped 4; count of bases not matched to a gene: 15. The DNA of the CDR3 is TGCGCCAGCAGCCAAGAAACGGGGACAGCGGAGGTGGGGTACGAGCAGTACTTC. Its translation: CASSQETGTAEVGYEQYF.

This clone is a singleton in its sample. V and J are TRBV19 and TRBJ2-2, with TRBD2 matching over 10 bases. After removal of 5 bases from V and 5 bases from J, the junction contained 5 bases not matched to a gene. The CDR3 spans 15 residues. Germline CDR1 is LNHDA and CDR2 is SQIVND (reference sequence). For the CDR3, the DNA is TGTGCCAGTAGTCGTTTAGCGGGGGGAACCGGGGAGCTGTTTTTT. Translation: CASSRLAGGTGELFF.

Remarks on this clone: Other DNA sequences within the sample encode an identical CDR3. The V gene is TRBV6-5, the J gene TRBJ2-7; tentative D call: TRBD2 (6 bases). The CDR3 has 15 residues. Germline V gives CDR1 MNHEY, CDR2 SVGAGI. The V and J ends lost 0 bases and 0 bases respectively, with 9 bases between them. Written as DNA, the CDR3 is TGTGCCAGCAGTTACTCGTCGGGACTCTCCTACGAGCAGTACTTC. Translation: CASSYSSGLSYEQYF.

The V and J genes are TRBV9 and TRBJ2-2; possibly TRBD2 for D (5 bases). V was pared by 0 bases and J by 5 bases, with 14 bases between. Germline V gene sequence: CDR1 SGDLS, CDR2 YYNGEE. This CDR3 spans 16 amino acids. CDR3 region: CASSVASSEGTGELFF. The CDR3 DNA follows: TGTGCCAGCAGCGTAGCTTCGAGTGAGGGAACCGGGGAGCTGTTTTTT.

In nucleotides, the CDR3 is TGTGCCAGTAGTGGGGCAGGGGGTACAGATACGCAGTATTTT. Translation gives CASSGAGGTDTQYF. The chain links TRBV19 to TRBJ2-3; 7 bases are shared with TRBD1. Germline assignment: CDR1 LNHDA and CDR2 SQIVND (reference sequence). The CDR3 is 14 amino acids. With V trimmed by 5 bases and J by 3 bases, 5 bases remained unmatched.

The rearrangement uses TRBV5-6 and TRBJ1-2, with D uncertain. The CDR3 sequence is 12 residues long. The germline V gene has CDR1 SGHDT and CDR2 YYEEEE. V shed 0 bases and J shed 12 bases, with 12 bases lying between them. The CDR3 bases are TGTGCCAGCAGCTTGGTTCAGGCCCGCGACACCTTC. Encoded protein: CASSLVQARDTF.

This chain joins TRBV7-2 and TRBJ2-7; D call uncertain. V was clipped by 2 bases and J by 3 bases, with 8 bases between them. This CDR3 comprises 13 residues. The germline V gene has CDR1 SGHTA and CDR2 FQGNSA. The CDR3 nucleotides read TGTGCCAGCAGCTTAAATCGACTCTACGAGCAGTACTTC. It yields the protein CASSLNRLYEQYF.

The J gene is TRBJ1-4, the V gene TRBV7-6; the D gene is possibly TRBD1 (6 bases). Germline V CDR1 and CDR2: SGHVS, FNYEAQ. Trimming pared 3 bases from V and 6 bases from J, leaving 11 bases between. CDR3 length equals 14 residues. The CDR3 is CASSLEDSDEKLFF. The CDR3 bases are TGTGCCAGCAGCTTGGAGGACAGCGATGAAAAACTGTTTTTT.

The CDR3 coding sequence is TGTGCCAGCAGCCTAGGTGGAAGCGGGGGGCGAGAGCAGTACTTC. Amino acid sequence: CASSLGGSGGREQYF. The V and J genes are TRBV11-2 and TRBJ2-7; 9 nucleotides match TRBD2. The germline CDR1 and CDR2 sequences are SGHAT and FQNNGV. The CDR3 consists of 15 residues. The junction had 12 bases not matched to a gene; V was cut back by 5 bases and J by 7 bases.

The chain combines TRBV11-2 with TRBJ1-4, with a possible D match to TRBD1 (6 bases). Germline V gives CDR1 SGHAT, CDR2 FQNNGV. This CDR3 region has 16 residues. Trimming took 1 base from V and 4 from J, leaving 13 bases between them. The CDR3 DNA reads TGTGCCAGCAGCTTAGTAGTGGCAGGGGTTAATGAAAAACTGTTTTTT. As protein: CASSLVVAGVNEKLFF.

V and J are TRBV19 and TRBJ2-7; 8 bases are a match to TRBD1. V lost 3 bases to trimming and J lost 6 bases; unmatched junction nucleotides: 7. Germline V CDR1 and CDR2: LNHDA, SQIVND (reference sequence). CDR3 size: 14 residues. The CDR3 is CASSMGRGLGEQYF. The CDR3 DNA reads TGTGCCAGTAGTATGGGCAGGGGGCTGGGCGAGCAGTACTTC.

Of note for this clone: One junction end disagrees with the germline gene, perhaps due to a read error. The rearrangement uses TRBV6-1 and TRBJ1-1; D is ambiguous. This CDR3 region has 14 residues. Germline assignment: CDR1 MNHNS and CDR2 SASEGT. Written as DNA, the CDR3 is TGTGCCAGCAGGGAAGGACTCGGGGACACTGAAGCTTTCTTT. It yields the protein CASREGLGDTEAFF.

The chain employs TRBV2 and TRBJ2-5; a possible D gene is TRBD1 (6 bases). Per germline, CDR1 SNHLY and CDR2 FYNNEI. V gave up 4 bases and J gave up 2 bases, with 20 bases separating them. The CDR3 totals 17 residues. CDR3 in amino acids: CASSGGRGTGEQETQYF. CDR3 nucleotides: TGTGCCAGCAGTGGGGGCAGGGGCACAGGTGAACAAGAGACCCAGTACTTC.

The rearrangement links TRBV30 to TRBJ2-7, with D possibly matching TRBD1 (5 bases). CDR3 length: 14 residues. From germline, CDR1 is GTSNPN and CDR2 SVGIG (reference sequence). Trimming took 0 bases from V and 6 from J, leaving 15 bases between them. The CDR3 DNA follows: TGTGCCTGGAGTGTACGGGCGGTGGGGCGCGAGCAGTACTTC. Its translation: CAWSVRAVGREQYF.

The V gene is TRBV5-8, the J gene TRBJ2-2; the D is unclear. Trimming removed 0 bases at V and 4 bases at J, with 7 bases between. The germline gives CDR1 SGHTS, CDR2 YDEGEE. This CDR3 region has 14 residues. The DNA of the CDR3 is TGTGCCAGCAGCTTGGGGAGCGCCACCGGGGAGCTGTTTTTT. Amino acid sequence: CASSLGSATGELFF.

The chain has TRBV9 and TRBJ2-2; 7 positions match TRBD2. Trimming removed 2 bases from V and 4 bases from J; junction bases left unmatched: 5. This CDR3 comprises 15 residues. In germline, CDR1 is SGDLS, CDR2 YYNGEE. CDR3 protein: CASSVSGVGTGELFF. The CDR3, as DNA: TGTGCCAGCAGCGTGAGCGGGGTCGGCACCGGGGAGCTGTTTTTT.

The V call is TRBV5-4, the J call TRBJ1-2; D is unclear. This CDR3 region has 14 residues. Germline V lookup: CDR1 SGHNT, CDR2 YYREEE (reference sequence). The V end was cut by 4 bases, the J end by 4 bases, with 14 bases between. The CDR3 loop is CASSLTSSSYGYTF. In DNA, the CDR3 is TGTGCCAGCAGCCTAACTAGTTCTTCCTATGGCTACACCTTC. The complete variable domain, with remaining parts taken from reference TRBV5-4 and TRBJ1-2, reads ETGVTQSPTHLIKTRGQQVTLRCSSQSGHNTVSWYQQALGQGPQFIFQYYREEENGRGNFPPRFSGLQFPNYSSELNVNALELDDSALYLCASSLTSSSYGYTFGSGTRLTVV.

This CDR3 is CASSLGDRGYYNEQFF. DNA of the CDR3: TGTGCCAGCAGCTTAGGAGACAGGGGTTACTACAATGAGCAGTTCTTC. The chain employs TRBV7-9 and TRBJ2-1; TRBD1 agrees at 8 bases. Germline V gene lookup returns CDR1 SEHNR and CDR2 FQNEAQ (reference sequence). The length of the CDR3 is 16 residues. J gave up 3 bases and V 1 base, and 5 bases lay outside the gene matches.

This chain links TRBV5-1 with TRBJ2-1; 12 bases align to TRBD2. The CDR3 extends over 15 amino acids. Germline V gene sequence: CDR1 SGHRS, CDR2 YFSETQ. V was clipped by 4 bases and J by 7 bases; unmatched bases: 6. This chain's CDR3 is CASSTGLAGNNEQFF. The CDR3 DNA reads as TGCGCCAGCAGCACCGGACTAGCGGGGAATAATGAGCAGTTCTTC.

The chain has TRBV29-1 and TRBJ1-2, with D possibly TRBD1 on 5 matching bases. The CDR3 contains 13 residues. Deletions cut 3 bases from V and 2 bases from J, with 10 bases between. Looked up from germline, CDR1 is SQVTM and CDR2 is ANQGSEA. The CDR3 DNA reads as TGCAGCGTTGACGACAGTGAGAACTATGGCTACACCTTC. It is translated as CSVDDSENYGYTF. The full variable domain, completed using reference TRBV29-1 and TRBJ1-2, is SAVISQKPSRDICQRGTSLTIQCQVDSQVTMMFWYRQQPGQSLTLIATANQGSEATYESGFVIDKFPISRPNLTFSTLTVSNMSPEDSSIYLCSVDDSENYGYTFGSGTRLTVV.

This chain links TRBV10-1 with TRBJ2-3; D is ambiguous. V was cut by 1 base and J by 6 bases, with 11 bases left in between. Germline V gene data show CDR1 as WNHNN and CDR2 as SYGVQD (reference sequence). This CDR3 comprises 14 residues. CDR3 nucleotides: TGCGCCAGCAGTGAGTTGTCTCGAGTGGATACGCAGTATTTT. It specifies CASSELSRVDTQYF.

V usage is TRBV30 and J usage is TRBJ2-3; D is uncertain. Trimming pared 0 bases from V and 4 bases from J, leaving 5 bases between. CDR3 length: 12 amino acids. Germline V gene sequence: CDR1 GTSNPN, CDR2 SVGIG (reference sequence). CDR3 DNA sequence: TGTGCCTGGAGTGTTAACTCAGATACGCAGTATTTT. It codes for CAWSVNSDTQYF.

The V gene is TRBV5-4, the J gene TRBJ1-1; 7 nucleotides agree with TRBD1. Unmatched junction bases numbered 7, after V lost 3 bases and J lost 2 bases. Germline V gene lookup returns CDR1 SGHNT and CDR2 YYREEE (reference sequence). The length of the CDR3 is 15 residues. The CDR3 region has the DNA TGTGCCAGCAGCTACGGGACAGACCGCAACACTGAAGCTTTCTTT. This encodes CASSYGTDRNTEAFF.

This chain links TRBV10-2 with TRBJ2-2; 11 positions agree with TRBD2. The J segment lost 5 bases and the V segment lost 4 bases, leaving 6 bases of the junction unmatched. Germline CDR1 is WSHSY and CDR2 is SAAADI. This CDR3 has 16 residues. CDR3 region: CASSATSGGWTGELFF. The CDR3 DNA is TGCGCCAGCAGTGCAACTAGCGGGGGCTGGACCGGGGAGCTGTTTTTT.